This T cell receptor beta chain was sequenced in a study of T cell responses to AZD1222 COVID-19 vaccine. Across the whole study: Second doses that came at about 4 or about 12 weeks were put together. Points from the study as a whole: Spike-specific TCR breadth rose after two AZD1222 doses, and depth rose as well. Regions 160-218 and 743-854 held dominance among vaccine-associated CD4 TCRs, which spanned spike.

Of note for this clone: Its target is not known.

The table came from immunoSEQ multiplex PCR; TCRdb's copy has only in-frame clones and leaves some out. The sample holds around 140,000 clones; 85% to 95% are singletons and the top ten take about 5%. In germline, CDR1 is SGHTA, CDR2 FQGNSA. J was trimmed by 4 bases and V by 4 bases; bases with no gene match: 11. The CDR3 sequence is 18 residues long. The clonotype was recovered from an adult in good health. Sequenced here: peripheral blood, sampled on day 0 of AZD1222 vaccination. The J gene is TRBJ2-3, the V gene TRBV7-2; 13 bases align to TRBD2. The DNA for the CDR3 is TGTGCCAGCAGCTCGATGTCTACTAGCGGGGGGGGTGCAGATACGCAGTATTTT. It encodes CASSSMSTSGGGADTQYF.